The 9 T cell receptor beta chains presented below share a single source sample, sequenced in a study of lymphopenia after photon versus proton radiotherapy. The repertoire was sequenced with immunoSEQ multiplex PCR; TCRdb's copy has only in-frame clones and lacks some. The sample lists about 12,000 clones; 89% were seen once. This specimen consisted of peripheral blood, obtained from a patient treated with proton-based radiotherapy. These receptors were taken from a man in his 60s with pancreatic cancer.

The rearrangement uses TRBV28 and TRBJ1-5; D gene unclear. V lost 1 base, J lost 3 bases, and 13 bases lay in between. The germline V gene has CDR1 MDHEN and CDR2 SYDVKM. The length of the CDR3 is 16 residues. In nucleotides, the CDR3 is TGTGCCAGCAGTTTATTCGGAGTTGCCGTCAATCAGCCCCAGCATTTT. This translates into CASSLFGVAVNQPQHF.

The gene calls are TRBV27 and TRBJ2-7; no definite D call. CDR1 and CDR2 from the germline V gene are MNHEY and SMNVEV (reference sequence). The V and J ends lost 7 bases and 0 bases respectively, with 19 bases between them. The CDR3 spans 16 residues. This chain's CDR3 is CASTPTGLSSSYEQYF. Written as DNA, the CDR3 is TGTGCCAGCACCCCCACCGGGCTTTCATCCTCCTACGAGCAGTACTTC.

The rearrangement uses TRBV4-3 and TRBJ1-1; D perhaps matches TRBD1 (6 bases). The CDR3 has 15 residues. The V end lost 0 bases, the J end lost 2 bases, and 10 bases lay between the germline ends. CDR1 LGHNA and CDR2 YSLEER come from the germline V gene. CDR3 sequence: CASSQDLQGNTEAFF. CDR3 DNA sequence: TGCGCCAGCAGCCAAGACCTACAGGGAAACACTGAAGCTTTCTTT.

The chain is built from TRBV19 and TRBJ2-2, with D possibly matching TRBD1 (5 bases). V lost 3 bases and J 6 bases, leaving 14 bases between the germline ends. The CDR3 totals 15 residues. The V gene's germline CDR1 is LNHDA and CDR2 SQIVND (reference sequence). CDR3 sequence reads: CASSMADTKAGELFF. In nucleotides, the CDR3 is TGTGCCAGTAGTATGGCGGACACTAAGGCCGGGGAGCTGTTTTTT.

This chain links TRBV25-1 with TRBJ2-1; no clear D. Trimming shortened V by 4 bases and J by 0 bases, and 10 bases separated the two germline ends. The germline V gene has CDR1 MGHDK and CDR2 SYGVNS. This CDR3 is built from 15 residues. The DNA of the CDR3 is TGTGCCAGCAGTGGCGACGGAAGCTCCTACAATGAGCAGTTCTTC. This translates into CASSGDGSSYNEQFF.

V gene TRBV5-4 combines with J gene TRBJ2-3; D perhaps matches TRBD2 (5 bases). The CDR3 length is 15 residues. The germline V gene encodes CDR1 SGHNT and CDR2 YYREEE (reference sequence). V lost 0 bases and J lost 5, with 13 bases in between. CDR3 nucleotides: TGTGCCAGCAGCTTGGTCGCTGGAGGTGTAGATACGCAGTATTTT. This translates into CASSLVAGGVDTQYF.

The chain combines TRBV7-9 with TRBJ1-2; D gene unclear. Germline V gives CDR1 SEHNR, CDR2 FQNEAQ (reference sequence). V shed 1 base and J shed 3 bases, with 9 bases lying between them. CDR3 length: 14 residues. The CDR3 DNA sequence: TGTGCCAGCAGCTTAGAGGGCCCCTACTATGGCTACACCTTC. Its protein is CASSLEGPYYGYTF.

The chain joins TRBV6-1 to TRBJ2-3; D not certain. The CDR3 is made up of 12 amino acids. V lost 6 bases and J 2 bases, leaving 6 bases between the germline ends. Germline V gene data show CDR1 as MNHNS and CDR2 as SASEGT. CDR3 sequence (DNA): TGTGCCAGCAGGGAGTCCACAGATACGCAGTATTTT. Protein sequence: CASRESTDTQYF.

V and J are TRBV18 and TRBJ2-7, with no clear D. The CDR3 length is 14 residues. CDR1 and CDR2 (germline): KGHSH, LQKENI. Trimming cost V 3 bases and J 6 bases, with 15 bases left between them. The chain's CDR3 is CASSPTDRRREQYF. The DNA of the CDR3 is TGTGCCAGCTCACCTACGGACCGCAGGCGCGAGCAGTACTTC. The variable domain in full, completed from reference TRBV18 and TRBJ2-7, reads NAGVMQNPRHLVRRRGQEARLRCSPMKGHSHVYWYRQLPEEGLKFMVYLQKENIIDESGMPKERFSAEFPKEGPSILRIQQVVRGDSAAYFCASSPTDRRREQYFGPGTRLTVT.